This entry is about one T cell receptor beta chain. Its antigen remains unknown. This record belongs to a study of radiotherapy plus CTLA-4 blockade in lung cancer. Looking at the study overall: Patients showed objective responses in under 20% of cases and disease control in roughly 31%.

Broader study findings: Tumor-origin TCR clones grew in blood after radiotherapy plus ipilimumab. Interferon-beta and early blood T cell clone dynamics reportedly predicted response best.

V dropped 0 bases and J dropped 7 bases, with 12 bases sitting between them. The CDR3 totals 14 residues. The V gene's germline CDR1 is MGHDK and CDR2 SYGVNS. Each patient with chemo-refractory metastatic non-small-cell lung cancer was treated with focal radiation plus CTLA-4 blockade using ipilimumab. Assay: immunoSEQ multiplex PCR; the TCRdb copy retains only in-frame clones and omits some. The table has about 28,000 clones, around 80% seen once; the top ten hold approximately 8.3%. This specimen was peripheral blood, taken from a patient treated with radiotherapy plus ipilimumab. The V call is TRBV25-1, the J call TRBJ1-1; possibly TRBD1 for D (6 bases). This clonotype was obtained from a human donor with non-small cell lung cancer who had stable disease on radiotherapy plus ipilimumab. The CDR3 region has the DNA TGTGCCAGCAGTGAATACGGGGGGCAGGGTGAAGCTTTCTTT. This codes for CASSEYGGQGEAFF.